This TCR beta chain was captured by sequencing in a study of beta chain features in type 1 diabetes. Whole-study context: All samples combined gave roughly 100,000,000 sorted cells for examination. Study conclusions and caveats: For cells with high TCR expression, cDNA sequencing could yield over-representation.

Isolated RNA was reverse transcribed in full, so expressed TCRB transcripts were sequenced. Clones were read by immunoSEQ multiplex PCR, and TCRdb kept only the in-frame ones, dropping some. Found here are around 400,000 clones, roughly 13% of them singletons; the top ten hold 0.017%. The germline gives CDR1 LGHNA, CDR2 YSLEER. CDR3 length equals 16 residues. V was trimmed by 0 bases and J by 2 bases, leaving 13 bases between them. As regards this clone: The antigen is undetermined.

This TCR was sampled from a man in his late teens or twenties in good health. This chain uses TRBV4-3 with TRBJ1-2; D ambiguous. Sample: naive CD4+ T cells from blood. The CDR3 loop is CASSQDRWTGNYGYTF. CDR3 DNA sequence: TGCGCCAGCAGCCAAGATCGTTGGACGGGGAACTATGGCTACACCTTC.